This TCR beta chain originates from a study of T cell responses to AZD1222 COVID-19 vaccine (dated by TCRdb to about 2021). Broadly, across the study: AZD1222 recipients given second doses at about 4 weeks or at about 12 weeks were pooled, since spike-specific TCR depth and breadth were not found to differ between the two schedules. A total of 233 trial participants underwent TCR sequencing, of whom some 200 had received two doses of AZD1222 and approximately 25 had received two doses of the MenACWY control vaccine. Trial participants were enrolled by age into 18-55, 56-69 and 70-plus year subgroups, with around 150, 28 and 57 TCR-sequenced participants respectively.

What the study reported, not specific to this receptor: Participants were mostly white British, with more females than males. The authors suggested clonal diversity may have been underestimated. In the small 56-69-year group, the increase in depth fell short of significance, most likely because of low power. After two AZD1222 doses, spike-specific TCR breadth and depth were significantly higher than at day 0 and than in MenACWY recipients. Vaccine-associated CD4 TCRs spanned the whole spike protein, with dominant responses in regions 160-218 and 743-854. Epitopes outside the regions mutated in the B.1.351 and B.1.1.7 variants were reportedly recognized by nearly half of the unique spike-specific TCRs. No day 14 peak-response samples were available, so repertoires were characterized only after the peak T cell response. Conclusions about previously exposed vaccinees are limited, since just six or seven AZD1222 recipients were seropositive for SARS-CoV-2 at baseline.

V sheds 3 bases and J sheds 5 bases, leaving 13 bases between their ends. Including cysteine and phenylalanine, the CDR3 has 14 amino acids. Only the CDR3 region is kept as DNA, spanning 42 bases read in frame from base 1. Looking up the germline V gene yields CDR1 SGHDN and CDR2 FVKESK. On this clone: Its antigen remains undetermined. Base quality data are lacking; no much larger clone is found one base away.

This specimen's time point label, interpreted: baseline before first vaccination. Vaccinee samples were obtained from the UK trials COV001 and COV002, which included a single-blind randomized controlled phase 2/3 trial of AZD1222 (ChAdOx1 nCoV-19) in healthy adults. For TCRbeta chain sequencing, PBMC samples were collected from trial participants at day 0 and at day 28 after the second dose. The CDR3 regions of human TCRbeta chains were analyzed by immunosequencing. The authors' pipeline ran thus. Repertoire TCRs were matched against a reference library of SARS-CoV-2-specific TCRs generated with the MIRA antigen-specificity platform. Breadth was defined as the fraction of unique TCRs that were SARS-CoV-2-associated, and depth was defined as the fraction of total T cells that were SARS-CoV-2-associated. Using the MIRA data, each spike-specific TCR was mapped to the spike region that the TCR reacts to and placed in a CD4 or CD8 class. Log10-transformed breadth and depth values were compared by one-way ANOVA with Sidak's multiple comparisons tests. The table comes from immuneACCESS by way of TCRdb, which keeps in-frame sequences with V and J called. Part of the clones is missing from these tables; in studies checked, under half for an unresolved V gene and the rest for unknown reasons. V, J and clone size derive from that table, while D and trimming were established from the DNA sequence. In all, the sample holds about 110,000 clones, and about 86% of those were seen once. About 3% of the sample goes to the ten largest clones.

The chain was built from TRBV14 and TRBJ1-2; TRBD1 could be the D gene, as 5 bases match. The clonotype was recovered from an adult in good health. This specimen consisted of peripheral blood, obtained on day 0 of AZD1222 vaccination. The DNA reads TGTGCCAGCAGCCATCATTTCGGGGCGTATGGCTACACCTTC. The encoded protein is CASSHHFGAYGYTF.